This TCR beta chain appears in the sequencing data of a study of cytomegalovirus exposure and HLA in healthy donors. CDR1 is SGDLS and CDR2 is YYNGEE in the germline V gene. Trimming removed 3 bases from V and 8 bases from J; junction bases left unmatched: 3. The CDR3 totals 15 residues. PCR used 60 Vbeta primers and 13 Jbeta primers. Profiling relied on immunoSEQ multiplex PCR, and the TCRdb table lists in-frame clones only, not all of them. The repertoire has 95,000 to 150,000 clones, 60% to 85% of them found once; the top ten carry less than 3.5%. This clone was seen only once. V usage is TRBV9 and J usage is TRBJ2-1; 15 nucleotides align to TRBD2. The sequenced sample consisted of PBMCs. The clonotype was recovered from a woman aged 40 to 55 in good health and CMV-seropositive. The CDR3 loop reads CASSEGLAGGHEQFF. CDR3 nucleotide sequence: TGTGCCAGCAGCGAGGGACTAGCGGGAGGTCATGAGCAGTTCTTC.